This TCR beta chain was sequenced in a study of technical replicates of blood from a handful of donors. This clone was seen more than once but under ten times. The assay was immunoSEQ multiplex PCR, and TCRdb's table has in-frame clones only and misses some. The sample consists of roughly 85,000 clones, about 94% of them appearing once. What was sequenced was T cells isolated from PBMCs. The receptor was derived from a human donor in good health.

CDR3 sequence (DNA): TGTGCCAGCAGCCCTATTCCGGGACAGGGGAACTATGGCTACACCTTC. Translated, it gives CASSPIPGQGNYGYTF. The genes are TRBV5-6 and TRBJ1-2; 10 bases agree with TRBD1. CDR3 length equals 16 residues. The V segment lost 4 bases and the J segment 2 bases; nucleotides outside the gene matches: 8. Germline loops: CDR1 SGHDT, CDR2 YYEEEE.